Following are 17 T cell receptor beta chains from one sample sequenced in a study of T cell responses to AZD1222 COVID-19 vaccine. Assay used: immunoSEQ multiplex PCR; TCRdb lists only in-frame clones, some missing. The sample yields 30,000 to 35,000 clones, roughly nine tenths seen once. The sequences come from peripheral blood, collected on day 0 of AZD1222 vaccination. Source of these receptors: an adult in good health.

This chain's CDR3 is CSVEVTGNYGYTF. The CDR3 DNA is TGCAGCGTTGAAGTGACAGGGAACTATGGCTACACCTTC. V gene TRBV29-1 combines with J gene TRBJ1-2, with 7 bases identical to TRBD1. In germline, CDR1 is SQVTM, CDR2 ANQGSEA. The CDR3 is made up of 13 amino acids. The junction had 1 base not matched to a gene; V was cut back by 1 base and J by 2 bases.

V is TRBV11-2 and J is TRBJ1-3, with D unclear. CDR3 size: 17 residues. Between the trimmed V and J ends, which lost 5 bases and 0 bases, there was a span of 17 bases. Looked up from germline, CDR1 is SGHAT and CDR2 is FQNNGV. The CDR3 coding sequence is TGTGCCAGCAGCCCATCCTCGGACGCGATCTCTGGAAACACCATATATTTT. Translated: CASSPSSDAISGNTIYF.

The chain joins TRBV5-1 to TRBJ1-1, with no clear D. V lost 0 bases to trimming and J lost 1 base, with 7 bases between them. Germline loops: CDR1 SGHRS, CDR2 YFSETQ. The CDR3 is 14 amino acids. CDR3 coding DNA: TGCGCCAGCAGCTTGGTTCAGGCGAACACTGAAGCTTTCTTT. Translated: CASSLVQANTEAFF.

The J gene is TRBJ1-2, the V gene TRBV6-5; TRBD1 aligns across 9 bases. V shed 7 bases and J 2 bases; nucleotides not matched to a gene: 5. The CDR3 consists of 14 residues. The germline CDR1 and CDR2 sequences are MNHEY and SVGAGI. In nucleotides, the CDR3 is TGTGCCAGCACTCTGACAGGGGGGAACTATGGCTACACCTTC. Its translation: CASTLTGGNYGYTF.

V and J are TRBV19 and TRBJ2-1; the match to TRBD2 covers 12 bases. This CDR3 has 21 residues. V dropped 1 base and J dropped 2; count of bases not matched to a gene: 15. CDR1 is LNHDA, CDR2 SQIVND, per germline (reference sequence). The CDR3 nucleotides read TGTGCCAGTAGTATAGTACCCCTAGCGGGGGGGATAGGCTACGCCTACAATGAGCAGTTCTTC. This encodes CASSIVPLAGGIGYAYNEQFF.

CDR3 sequence (DNA): TGTGCCAGCACCCCCGGCGGGGTCGGAAACACCATATATTTT. Residues: CASTPGGVGNTIYF. The chain has TRBV6-5 and TRBJ1-3, with no clear D. The CDR3 has 14 amino acids. V lost 7 bases to trimming and J lost 4 bases, with 14 bases between them. Looked up from germline, CDR1 is MNHEY and CDR2 is SVGAGI.

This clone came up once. The CDR3 DNA sequence: TGTGCCAGCAGCCACAAGGGGAGGGGAGGAACTGAAGCTTTCTTT. Translation gives CASSHKGRGGTEAFF. The chain joins TRBV3-1 (or the pseudogene TRBV3-2) to TRBJ1-1, with a tentative D call TRBD1 (5 bases). Between the trimmed V and J ends, which lost 3 bases and 5 bases, there was a span of 16 bases. The CDR3 is 15 residues long. Germline V CDR1 and CDR2: LGHDT, YNNKEL (reference sequence).

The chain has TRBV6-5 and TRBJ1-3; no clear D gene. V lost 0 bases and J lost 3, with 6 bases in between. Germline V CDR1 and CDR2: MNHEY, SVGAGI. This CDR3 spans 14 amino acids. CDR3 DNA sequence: TGTGCCAGCAGTTACTCGACAAGTGGAAACACCATATATTTT. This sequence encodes CASSYSTSGNTIYF.

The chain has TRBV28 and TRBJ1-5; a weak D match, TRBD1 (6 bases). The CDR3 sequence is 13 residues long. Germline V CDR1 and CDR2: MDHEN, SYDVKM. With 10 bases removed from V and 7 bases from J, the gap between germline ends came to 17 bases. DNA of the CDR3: TGTGCCACCAGCCCAACAGGGTACCAGCCCCAGCATTTT. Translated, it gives CATSPTGYQPQHF.

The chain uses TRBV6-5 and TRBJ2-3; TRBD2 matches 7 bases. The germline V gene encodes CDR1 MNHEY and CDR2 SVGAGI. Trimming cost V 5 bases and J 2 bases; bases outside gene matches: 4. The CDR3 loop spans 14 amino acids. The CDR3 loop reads CASSRGLLTDTQYF. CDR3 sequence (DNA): TGTGCCAGCAGTCGGGGACTACTCACAGATACGCAGTATTTT.

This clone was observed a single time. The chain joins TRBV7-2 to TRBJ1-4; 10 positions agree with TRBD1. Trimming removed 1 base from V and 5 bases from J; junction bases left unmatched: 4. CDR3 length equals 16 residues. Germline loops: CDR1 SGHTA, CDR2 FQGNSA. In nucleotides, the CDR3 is TGTGCCAGCAGCTTAGGGACAGGGGGATGGAATGAAAAACTGTTTTTT. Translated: CASSLGTGGWNEKLFF.

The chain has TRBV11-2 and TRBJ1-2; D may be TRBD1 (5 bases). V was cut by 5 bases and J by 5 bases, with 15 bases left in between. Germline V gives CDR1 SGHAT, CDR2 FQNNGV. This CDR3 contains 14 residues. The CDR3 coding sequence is TGTGCCAGCAGCCCCATTGGGGGGGGTTATGGCTACACCTTC. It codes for CASSPIGGGYGYTF.

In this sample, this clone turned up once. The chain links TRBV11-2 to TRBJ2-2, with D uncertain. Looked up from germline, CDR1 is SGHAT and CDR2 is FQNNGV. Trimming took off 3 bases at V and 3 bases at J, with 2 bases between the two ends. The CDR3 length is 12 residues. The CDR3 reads CASSLDTGELFF. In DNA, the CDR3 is TGTGCCAGCAGCTTGGACACCGGGGAGCTGTTTTTT.

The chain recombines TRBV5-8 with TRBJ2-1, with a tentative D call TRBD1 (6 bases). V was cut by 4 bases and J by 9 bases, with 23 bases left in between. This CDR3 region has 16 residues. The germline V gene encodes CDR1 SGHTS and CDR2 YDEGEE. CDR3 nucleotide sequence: TGTGCCAGCAGCCAAGAAGGGGGAAGGGTTGTCGCTGAGCAGTTCTTC. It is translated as CASSQEGGRVVAEQFF.

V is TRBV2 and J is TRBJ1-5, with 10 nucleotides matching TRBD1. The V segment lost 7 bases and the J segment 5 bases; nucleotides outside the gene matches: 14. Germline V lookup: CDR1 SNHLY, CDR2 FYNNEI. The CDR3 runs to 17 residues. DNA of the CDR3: TGTGCCAGCACTTTACCGGGACAGGGGCCCGGTGATCAGCCCCAGCATTTT. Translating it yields CASTLPGQGPGDQPQHF.

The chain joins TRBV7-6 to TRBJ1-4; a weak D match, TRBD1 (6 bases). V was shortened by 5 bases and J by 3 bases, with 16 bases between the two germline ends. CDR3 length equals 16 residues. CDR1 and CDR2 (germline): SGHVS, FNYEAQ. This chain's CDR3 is CASSPRGGASNEKLFF. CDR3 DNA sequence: TGTGCCAGCAGCCCCCGGGGGGGCGCGTCTAATGAAAAACTGTTTTTT.

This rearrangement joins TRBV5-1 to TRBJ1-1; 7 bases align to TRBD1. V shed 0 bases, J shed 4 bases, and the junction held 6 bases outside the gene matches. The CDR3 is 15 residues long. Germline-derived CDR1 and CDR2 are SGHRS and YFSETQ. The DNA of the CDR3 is TGCGCCAGCAGCTTGGAAGACAGGGACACCACTGAAGCTTTCTTT. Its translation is CASSLEDRDTTEAFF.